This TCR beta chain was captured by sequencing in a study of a mutant IDH1 vaccine in newly diagnosed glioma. Across the study: In some groups vaccination began 4-6 weeks post-radiotherapy; others received it with temozolomide.

CDR1 is SGHRS, CDR2 YFSETQ, per germline. This CDR3 has 14 amino acids. V lost 4 bases, J lost 2 bases, and 3 bases stayed unmatched. Regarding time point: week 11, during vaccination. Doses of 300 ug of mutant IDH1 20-mer peptide were given with topical imiquimod. Study outcomes and limitations: Pseudoprogression appears to have had no connection to changes in top peripheral T cell clonotypes.

With regard to this clone: Its cognate antigen is unknown.

Here immunoSEQ multiplex PCR was the method, and the copy in TCRdb shows in-frame clones only, minus some. Seen here are more than 55,000 clones, approximately 84% observed once, and the top ten hold 3.6%. The chain employs TRBV5-1 and TRBJ2-1, with TRBD2 matching over 7 bases. The sequencing here drew on PBMCs, taken from a glioma patient whose treatment included an IDH1 peptide vaccine. The clonotype comes from a man younger than 45 with glioma. The CDR3 loop reads CASSVLAAYNEQFF. The DNA of the CDR3 is TGCGCCAGCAGCGTTCTAGCGGCCTACAATGAGCAGTTCTTC.